The rows below give T cell receptor beta chains drawn from one sample of a study of technical replicates of blood from a few donors. The table came from immunoSEQ multiplex PCR; TCRdb's copy has only in-frame clones and leaves some out. Altogether fewer than 60,000 clones are present, roughly 92% being singletons, with the ten largest covering about 3.8%. Sequences were obtained from PBMCs. These receptors originate from a human donor in good health. Some clones in this sample may be carry-over from other donors' samples. The CDR3 runs from the conserved cysteine through the conserved F or W. A D gene is named only where the DNA matches it firmly. Only some rows state a clone size, as once, few, many or a class for expanded clones.

j_call	d_call	v_call	clone_size	cdr3_length	cdr3_nt	cdr3_aa
TRBJ2-7	TRBD2	TRBV7-2	once	13	TGTGCCAGCAGCACCGGGACTAGGGGTCGGCAGTACTTC	CASSTGTRGRQYF
TRBJ1-6	.	TRBV4-2	.	15	TGTGCCAGCAGCCAAGATAGGACAGTAAATTCACCCCTCCACTTT	CASSQDRTVNSPLHF
TRBJ1-2	.	TRBV5-4	.	14	TGTGCCAGCAGCACCCGGGAACTCCGCTATGGCTACACCTTC	CASSTRELRYGYTF
TRBJ2-4	.	TRBV5-6	.	15	TGTGCCAGCAGCTTGGTGCCAGCCCAAGGGGACATTCAGTACTTC	CASSLVPAQGDIQYF
TRBJ2-7	TRBD1	TRBV5-1	.	15	TGCGCCAGCAGCCCCGGGACAGGGTTTAGGGACGAGCAGTACTTC	CASSPGTGFRDEQYF
TRBJ1-2	TRBD1	TRBV27	.	15	TGTGCCAGCAGTCCCGACTCGACAGGGACTTATGGCTACACCTTC	CASSPDSTGTYGYTF
TRBJ2-1	TRBD2	TRBV6-1	.	19	TGTGCCAGCAGTGACCGGACTAGCGGGAGGGTGATCTCCTACAATGAGCAGTTCTTC	CASSDRTSGRVISYNEQFF
TRBJ2-5	.	TRBV19	.	15	TGTGCCAGTAGTATGGCTCAGGGATCCCAAGAGACCCAGTACTTC	CASSMAQGSQETQYF
TRBJ2-3	.	TRBV6-5	once	14	TGTGCCAGCAGTTACAGACTTCCCACAGATACGCAGTATTTT	CASSYRLPTDTQYF
TRBJ2-2	TRBD1	TRBV5-1	.	16	TGCGCCAGCAACAAAGGACAGGCGTATGACACCGGGGAGCTGTTTTTT	CASNKGQAYDTGELFF
TRBJ2-5	TRBD2	TRBV19	.	15	TGTGCCAGTAGTATCTTCTTAGCGGGGGGAGAGACCCAGTACTTC	CASSIFLAGGETQYF
TRBJ1-2	.	TRBV6-1	.	15	TGTGCCAGCAGTGTCTGGGACACCTCTAACTATGGCTACACCTTC	CASSVWDTSNYGYTF
TRBJ2-7	.	TRBV6-5	.	14	TGTGCCAGCACCCCGGGCGGGCGGCCCGGGGAGCAGTACTTC	CASTPGGRPGEQYF
TRBJ2-7	TRBD2	TRBV5-4	.	14	TGTGCCAGCAGTGCGTTGGTAGCGGGGGGTGAGCAGTACTTC	CASSALVAGGEQYF
TRBJ1-2	.	TRBV29-1	.	11	TGCAGCGTTGACTGGCAAAATGGCTACACCTTC	CSVDWQNGYTF
TRBJ2-5	.	TRBV7-8	.	16	TGTGCCAGCAGCTCAAAGAGAGGAGGGTACCAAGAGACCCAGTACTTC	CASSSKRGGYQETQYF
TRBJ1-2	.	TRBV4-3	.	16	TGCGCCAGCAGCCACGTCACGGGGGGCGGTAACTATGGCTACACCTTC	CASSHVTGGGNYGYTF
TRBJ1-4	.	TRBV6-5	.	15	TGTGCCAGCAGTTACTCGGGAGGCAATAATGAAAAACTGTTTTTT	CASSYSGGNNEKLFF
TRBJ1-4	TRBD1	TRBV7-2	.	14	TGTGCCAGCAGCCTGACAGGGGGAGGTGAAAAACTGTTTTTT	CASSLTGGGEKLFF
TRBJ1-1	.	TRBV7-9	.	13	TGTGCCAGCAGTTTACAGGAGAACACTGAAGCTTTCTTT	CASSLQENTEAFF
TRBJ2-2	.	TRBV29-1	.	13	TGCAGCGTTGAACGGGAAAACACCGGGGAGCTGTTTTTT	CSVERENTGELFF
TRBJ1-2	TRBD1	TRBV7-9	once	18	TGTGCCAGCAGCTTTCCCGTCCTTGTGGGGACAGGGTCGGATGGCTACACCTTC	CASSFPVLVGTGSDGYTF
TRBJ2-7	TRBD2	TRBV2	.	15	TGTGCCAGCAGTGAAATAGCGGGAGGAGCGGGAGAGCAGTACTTC	CASSEIAGGAGEQYF
TRBJ2-3	TRBD2	TRBV5-1	.	14	TGCGCCAGCAGGGGAGGGCAGGCGAGGGATACGCAGTATTTT	CASRGGQARDTQYF
TRBJ2-3	TRBD2	TRBV2	.	16	TGTGCCAGCAGCCAAAGGGGCGGGGGTAGCACAGATACGCAGTATTTT	CASSQRGGGSTDTQYF
TRBJ2-5	TRBD2	TRBV6-1	.	15	TGTGCCAGCAGGATACTAGCGGGGGGGGAAGAGACCCAGTACTTC	CASRILAGGEETQYF
TRBJ2-7	.	TRBV7-9	.	13	TGTGCCAGCAGCCCCTCCGGGGGATACGAGCAGTACTTC	CASSPSGGYEQYF
TRBJ1-1	TRBD1	TRBV5-1	.	13	TGCGCCAGCAGCTTGGTAGGGGGCATGGGAGCTTTCTTT	CASSLVGGMGAFF
TRBJ2-1	.	TRBV7-9	.	13	TGTGCCTCACGGGGGAGCTCCTACAATGAGCAGTTCTTC	CASRGSSYNEQFF
TRBJ2-6	.	TRBV4-1	few	15	TGCGCCAGCAGCCCCTACGACTCTGGGGCCAACGTCCTGACTTTC	CASSPYDSGANVLTF
TRBJ1-1	.	TRBV27	.	13	TGTGCCAGCAGTCTATCTACGGGGTCTGAAGCTTTCTTT	CASSLSTGSEAFF
TRBJ2-3	.	TRBV15	.	19	TGTGCCACCAGCAGGGGGGAACAGGGAATCGTATCCCTCCGAGATACGCAGTATTTT	CATSRGEQGIVSLRDTQYF
TRBJ1-1	TRBD1	TRBV7-8	.	15	TGTGCCAGCAAAGCCGGGACAGGGGGCTTCTCTGAAGCTTTCTTT	CASKAGTGGFSEAFF
TRBJ1-2	.	TRBV7-8	.	17	TGTGCACAAAGCTTAGTAAAGGTAGTGAGGGTTTACTATGGCTACACCTTC	CAQSLVKVVRVYYGYTF
TRBJ1-1	.	TRBV5-4	.	18	TGTGCCAGCAGCTTGCTAACGCGCAGGGCCGGGGGGACCACTGAAGCTTTCTTT	CASSLLTRRAGGTTEAFF
TRBJ2-7	TRBD1	TRBV19	.	14	TGTGCCAGTAGTATAGGGACAGGGGGCAACGAGCAGTACTTC	CASSIGTGGNEQYF
TRBJ1-6	.	TRBV5-4	.	12	TGTGCCAGCAGCTTCAATCAGGGCCCCCTCCACTTT	CASSFNQGPLHF
TRBJ2-7	.	TRBV19	.	14	TGTGCCAGTACCTCCAGACAGGCCCCCTACGAGCAGTACTTC	CASTSRQAPYEQYF
TRBJ1-3	TRBD1	TRBV10-3	.	15	TGTGCCATCAGTGAAACAGGGGGCAGTGGAAACACCATATATTTT	CAISETGGSGNTIYF
TRBJ1-1	.	TRBV4-2	.	15	TGTGCCAGCAGCCAAGATATGTCCCCGAACACTGAAGCTTTCTTT	CASSQDMSPNTEAFF
TRBJ2-5	.	TRBV29-1	.	17	TGCAGCGTTCGGACAGATTCGGTTATATTGTTCCAAGAGACCCAGTACTTC	CSVRTDSVILFQETQYF
TRBJ2-1	.	TRBV7-9	.	14	TGTGCCAGCAGCTTAGGCGCGGGGTACAATGAGCAGTTCTTC	CASSLGAGYNEQFF
TRBJ2-7	TRBD1	TRBV6-1	.	14	TGTGCCAGCAAGAGCAGACAGGGGCGCTACGAGCAGTACTTC	CASKSRQGRYEQYF